This entry concerns a single T cell receptor beta chain. This clonotype showed up just a few times. Its specific antigen is unknown. Base qualities are not at hand, and no much larger clone is one base apart. The data stem from a study of T-cell reconstitution after alpha-beta-depleted transplantation in children listed by TCRdb under 2016. For the study in its entirety: The study quantitatively tracked T-cell immune reconstitution after TCRalphabeta/CD19-depleted allogeneic hematopoietic cell transplantation in children using TCR repertoire profiling.

V loses 5 bases of germline sequence and J loses 6 bases, and the interval between the two ends is 13 bases. Taken from cysteine to phenylalanine, the CDR3 has 13 residues. The read is trimmed to its CDR3 DNA, 39 bases read in frame from base 1. CDR1 and CDR2, looked up from the germline V gene, are SGHTA and FQGNSA. Libraries were built with PCR. Sequencing took place on an Illumina HiSeq 2500. TCR libraries were prepared with molecular barcoding, using unique molecular identifiers to normalize TCRbeta repertoire quantification. The public reads were reanalyzed by TCRdb: fastp trimming at Q25, MiXCR alignment, in-frame beta chains only. One record per CDR3 amino acid sequence lists the most common genes and DNA. The sample includes over 300,000 distinct CDR3 sequences, with approximately 10% observed a single time. Clones ranked in the top ten supply around 2.3% of the sample.

Sequencing used PBMCs from the stem cell graft donor, obtained from the stem cell graft. The chain uses TRBV7-2 and TRBJ1-2, with the D gene uncertain. This receptor was identified in a human donor who donated a stem cell graft to a child with acute lymphoblastic leukemia. The sequence in DNA is TGTGCCAGCAGCATAACAGCGTTAGATGGCTACACCTTC. Its translation is CASSITALDGYTF.